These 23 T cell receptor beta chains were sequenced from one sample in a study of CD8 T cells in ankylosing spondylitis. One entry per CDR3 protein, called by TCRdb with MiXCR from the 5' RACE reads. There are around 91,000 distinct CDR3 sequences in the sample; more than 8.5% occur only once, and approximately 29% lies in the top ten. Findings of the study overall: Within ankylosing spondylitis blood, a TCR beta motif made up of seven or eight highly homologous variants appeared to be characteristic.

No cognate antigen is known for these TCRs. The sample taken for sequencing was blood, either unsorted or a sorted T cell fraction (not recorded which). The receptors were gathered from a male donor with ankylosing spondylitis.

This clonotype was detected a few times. The CDR3 coding sequence is TGTGCCAGCAGCGGTGACAGCTACGAGCAGTACTTC. Amino acid sequence: CASSGDSYEQYF. The V and J genes are TRBV9 and TRBJ2-7, with a tentative D call TRBD1 (5 bases). V shed 3 bases and J shed 3 bases, with 7 bases lying between them. Germline-derived CDR1 and CDR2 are SGDLS and YYNGEE. CDR3 size: 12 residues.

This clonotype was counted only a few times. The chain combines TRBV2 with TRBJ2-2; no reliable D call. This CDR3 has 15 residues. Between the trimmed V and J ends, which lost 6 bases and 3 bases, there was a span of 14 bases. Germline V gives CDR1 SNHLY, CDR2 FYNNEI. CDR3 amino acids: CASSRNPGHTGELFF. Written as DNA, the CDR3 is TGTGCCAGCAGCAGGAACCCCGGGCACACCGGGGAGCTGTTTTTT. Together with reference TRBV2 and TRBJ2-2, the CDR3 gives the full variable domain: EPEVTQTPSHQVTQMGQEVILRCVPISNHLYFYWYRQILGQKVEFLVSFYNNEISEKSEIFDDQFSVERPDGSNFTLKIRSTKLEDSAMYFCASSRNPGHTGELFFGEGSRLTVL.

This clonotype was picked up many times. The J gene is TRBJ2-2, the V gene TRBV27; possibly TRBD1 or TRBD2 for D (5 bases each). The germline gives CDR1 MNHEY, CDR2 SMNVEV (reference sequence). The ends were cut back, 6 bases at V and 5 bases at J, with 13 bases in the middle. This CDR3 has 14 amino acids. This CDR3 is CASRPGPETGELFF. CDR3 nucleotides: TGTGCCAGCAGACCGGGACCCGAGACCGGGGAGCTGTTTTTT.

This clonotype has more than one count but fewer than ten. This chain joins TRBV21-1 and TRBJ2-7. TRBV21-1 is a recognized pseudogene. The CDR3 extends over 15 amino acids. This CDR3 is CASSKVPDSYYEQYF. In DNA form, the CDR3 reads TGTGCCAGCAGCAAAGTACCGGATAGCTACTACGAGCAGTACTTC.

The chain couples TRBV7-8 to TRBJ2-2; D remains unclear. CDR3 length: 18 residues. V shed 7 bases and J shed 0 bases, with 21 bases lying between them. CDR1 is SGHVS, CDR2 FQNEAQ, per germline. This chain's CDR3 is CASTLQSGQIANTGELFF. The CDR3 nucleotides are TGTGCCAGCACACTTCAGTCAGGCCAGATCGCGAACACCGGGGAGCTGTTTTTT.

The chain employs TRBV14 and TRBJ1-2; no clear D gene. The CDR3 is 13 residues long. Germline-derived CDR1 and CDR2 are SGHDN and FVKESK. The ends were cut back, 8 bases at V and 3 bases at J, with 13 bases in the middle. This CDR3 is CASAVSGDYGYTF. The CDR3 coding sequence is TGTGCCAGCGCGGTTTCGGGCGACTATGGCTACACCTTC.

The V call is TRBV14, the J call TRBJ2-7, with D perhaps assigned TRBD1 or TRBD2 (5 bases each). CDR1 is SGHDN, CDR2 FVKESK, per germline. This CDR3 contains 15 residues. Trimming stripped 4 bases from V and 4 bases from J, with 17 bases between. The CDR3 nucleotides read TGTGCCAGCAGCCCTCCGGGACCGACTTTTTACGAGCAGTACTTC. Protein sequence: CASSPPGPTFYEQYF. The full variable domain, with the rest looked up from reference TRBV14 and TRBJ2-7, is EAGVTQFPSHSVIEKGQTVTLRCDPISGHDNLYWYRRVMGKEIKFLLHFVKESKQDESGMPNNRFLAERTGGTYSTLKVQPAELEDSGVYFCASSPPGPTFYEQYFGPGTRLTVT.

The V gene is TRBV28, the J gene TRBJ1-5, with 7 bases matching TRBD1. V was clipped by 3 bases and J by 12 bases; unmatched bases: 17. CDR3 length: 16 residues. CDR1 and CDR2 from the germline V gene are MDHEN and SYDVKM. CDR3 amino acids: CASSFPSTGTASSQHF. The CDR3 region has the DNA TGTGCCAGCAGTTTCCCCTCGACCGGGACAGCGTCTAGCCAGCATTTT.

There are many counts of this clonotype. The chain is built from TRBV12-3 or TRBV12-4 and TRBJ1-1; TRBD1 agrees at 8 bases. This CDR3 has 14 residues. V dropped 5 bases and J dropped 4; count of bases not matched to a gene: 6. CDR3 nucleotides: TGTGCCAGCAGTGCCGGGACAGGCCTCACTGAAGCTTTCTTT. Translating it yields CASSAGTGLTEAFF.

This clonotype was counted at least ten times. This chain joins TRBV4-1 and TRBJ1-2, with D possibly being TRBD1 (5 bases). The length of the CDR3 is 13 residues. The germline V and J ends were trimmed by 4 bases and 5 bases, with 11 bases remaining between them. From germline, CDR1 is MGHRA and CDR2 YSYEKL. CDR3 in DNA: TGCGCCAGCAGCCCATGGGGGGGATATGGCTACACCTTC. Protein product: CASSPWGGYGYTF.

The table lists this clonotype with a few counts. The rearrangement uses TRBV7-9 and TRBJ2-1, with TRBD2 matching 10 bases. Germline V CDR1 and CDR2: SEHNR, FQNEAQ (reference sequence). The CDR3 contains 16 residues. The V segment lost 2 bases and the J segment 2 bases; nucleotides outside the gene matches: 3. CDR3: CASSLPSGRTYNEQFF. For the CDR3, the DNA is TGTGCCAGCAGCTTACCTAGCGGGAGAACCTACAATGAGCAGTTCTTC.

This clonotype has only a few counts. The CDR3: CAIRTGENNSPLHF. The CDR3 region has the DNA TGTGCCATCAGGACAGGGGAGAATAATTCACCCCTCCACTTT. The V and J genes are TRBV10-3 and TRBJ1-6; 8 bases align to TRBD1. With V trimmed by 6 bases and J by 5 bases, 3 bases remained unmatched. The CDR3 is made up of 14 amino acids. The V gene's germline CDR1 is ENHRY and CDR2 SYGVKD.

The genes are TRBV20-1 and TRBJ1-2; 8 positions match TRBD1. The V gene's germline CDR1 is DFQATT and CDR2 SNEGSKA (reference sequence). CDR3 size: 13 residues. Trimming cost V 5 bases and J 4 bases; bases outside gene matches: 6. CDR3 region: CSAPTGEAYGYTF. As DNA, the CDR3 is TGCAGTGCTCCGACAGGGGAAGCCTATGGCTACACCTTC.

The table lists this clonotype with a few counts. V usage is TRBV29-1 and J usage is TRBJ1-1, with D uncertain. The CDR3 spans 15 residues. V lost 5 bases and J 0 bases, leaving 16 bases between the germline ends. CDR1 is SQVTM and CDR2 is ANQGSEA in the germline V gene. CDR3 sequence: CSVWTVETVNTEAFF. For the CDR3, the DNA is TGCAGCGTTTGGACGGTGGAGACGGTGAACACTGAAGCTTTCTTT.

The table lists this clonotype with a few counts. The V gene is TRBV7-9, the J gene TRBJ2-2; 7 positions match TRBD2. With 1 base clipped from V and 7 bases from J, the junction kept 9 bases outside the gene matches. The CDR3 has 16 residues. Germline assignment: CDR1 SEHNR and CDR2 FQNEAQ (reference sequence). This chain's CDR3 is CASSLVAGEAGGELFF. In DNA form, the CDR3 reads TGTGCCAGCAGCTTAGTGGCGGGAGAAGCTGGCGGGGAGCTGTTTTTT.

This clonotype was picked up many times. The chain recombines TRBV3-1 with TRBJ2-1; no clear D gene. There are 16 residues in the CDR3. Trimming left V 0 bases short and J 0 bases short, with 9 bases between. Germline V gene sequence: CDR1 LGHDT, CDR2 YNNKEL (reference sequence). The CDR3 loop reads CASSQEGLISYNEQFF. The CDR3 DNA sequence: TGTGCCAGCAGCCAAGAAGGGCTTATCTCCTACAATGAGCAGTTCTTC.

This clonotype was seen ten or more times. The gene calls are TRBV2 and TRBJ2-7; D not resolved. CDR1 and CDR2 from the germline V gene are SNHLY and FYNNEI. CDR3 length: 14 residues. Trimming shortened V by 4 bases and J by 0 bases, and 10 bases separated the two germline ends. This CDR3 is CASSGPGRSYEQYV. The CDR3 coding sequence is TGTGCCAGCAGTGGGCCCGGGCGCTCCTACGAGCAGTACGTC.

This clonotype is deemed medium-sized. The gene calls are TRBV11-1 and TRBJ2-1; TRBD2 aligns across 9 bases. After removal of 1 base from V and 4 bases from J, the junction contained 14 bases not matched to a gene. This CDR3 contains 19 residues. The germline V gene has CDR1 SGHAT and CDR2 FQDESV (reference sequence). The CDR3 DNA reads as TGTGCCAGCAGCTTAGGCCGCTTGGGACTAGCCAAGGGATACAATGAGCAGTTCTTC. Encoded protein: CASSLGRLGLAKGYNEQFF.

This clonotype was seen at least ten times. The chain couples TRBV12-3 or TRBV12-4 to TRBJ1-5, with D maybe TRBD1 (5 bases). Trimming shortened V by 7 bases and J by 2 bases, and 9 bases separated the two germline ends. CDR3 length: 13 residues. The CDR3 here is CASKGMGNQPQHF. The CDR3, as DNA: TGTGCCAGCAAGGGGATGGGCAATCAGCCCCAGCATTTT.

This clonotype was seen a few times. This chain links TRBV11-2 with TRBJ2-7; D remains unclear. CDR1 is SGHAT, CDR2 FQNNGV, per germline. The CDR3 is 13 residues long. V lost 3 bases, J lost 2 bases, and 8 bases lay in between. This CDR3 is CASSLNRPYEQYF. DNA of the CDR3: TGTGCCAGCAGCTTGAACAGACCCTACGAGCAGTACTTC.

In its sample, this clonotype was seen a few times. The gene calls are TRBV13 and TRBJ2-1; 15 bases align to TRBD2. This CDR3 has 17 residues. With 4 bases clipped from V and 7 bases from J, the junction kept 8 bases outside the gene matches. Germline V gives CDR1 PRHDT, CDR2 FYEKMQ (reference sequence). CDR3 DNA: TGTGCCAGCAGCTCTCGGGGACTAGCGGGAGGCCTGAATGAGCAGTTCTTC. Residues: CASSSRGLAGGLNEQFF.

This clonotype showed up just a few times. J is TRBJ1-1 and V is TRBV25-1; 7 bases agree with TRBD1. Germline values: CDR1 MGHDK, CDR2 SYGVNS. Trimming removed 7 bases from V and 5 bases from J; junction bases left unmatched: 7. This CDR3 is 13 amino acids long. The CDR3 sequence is CASTPGGGTEAFF. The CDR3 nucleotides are TGTGCCAGCACCCCAGGGGGTGGGACTGAAGCTTTCTTT.

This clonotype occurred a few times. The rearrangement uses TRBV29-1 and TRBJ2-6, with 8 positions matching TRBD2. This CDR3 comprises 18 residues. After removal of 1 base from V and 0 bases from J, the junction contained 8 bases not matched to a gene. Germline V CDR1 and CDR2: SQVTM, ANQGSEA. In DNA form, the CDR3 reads TGCAGCGTTGAAGGGATTTCCGGGAGGGGCTCTGGGGCCAACGTCCTGACTTTC. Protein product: CSVEGISGRGSGANVLTF.